These 9 T cell receptor beta chains originate from one sample sequenced in a study of blood T cell repertoires in COVID-19. Profiling relied on immunoSEQ multiplex PCR, and the TCRdb table lists in-frame clones only, not all of them. Counted here are 130,000 to 150,000 clones, roughly four fifths occurring once; the ten biggest clones make up more than 7%. Sequenced input: peripheral blood. The source is a human donor with acute or convalescent COVID-19. The donor label of this sample is uncertain.

This chain uses TRBV10-1 with TRBJ1-4; perhaps TRBD1 as D (5 bases). The ends were cut back, 6 bases at V and 7 bases at J, with 12 bases in the middle. Germline assignment: CDR1 WNHNN and CDR2 SYGVQD (reference sequence). The CDR3 totals 13 residues. CDR3 protein: CASRGQGSEKLFF. CDR3 DNA: TGCGCCAGCAGAGGCCAGGGAAGTGAAAAACTGTTTTTT.

The chain recombines TRBV30 with TRBJ1-6; D call uncertain. Germline CDR1 GTSNPN, CDR2 SVGIG (reference sequence). CDR3 length: 13 amino acids. Trimming pared 2 bases from V and 4 bases from J, leaving 6 bases between. The CDR3 here is CAWSTGYNSPLHF. In DNA, the CDR3 is TGTGCCTGGAGTACGGGGTATAATTCACCCCTCCACTTT.

This chain joins TRBV27 and TRBJ2-1; TRBD1 aligns across 7 bases. In germline, CDR1 is MNHEY, CDR2 SMNVEV (reference sequence). Losses at the gene ends were 6 bases for V and 0 bases for J; bases not matched to a gene: 5. This CDR3 contains 15 residues. The CDR3 DNA follows: TGTGCCAGCAGCCCACAGGGGAGCTCCTACAATGAGCAGTTCTTC. It codes for CASSPQGSSYNEQFF.

V and J are TRBV4-1 and TRBJ2-2; D is perhaps TRBD1 (6 bases). This CDR3 region has 14 residues. Germline loops: CDR1 MGHRA, CDR2 YSYEKL. The V and J ends lost 2 bases and 7 bases respectively, with 11 bases between them. The CDR3 is CASSQNRDFGELFF. The CDR3 DNA reads as TGCGCCAGCAGCCAAAACAGGGATTTCGGGGAGCTGTTTTTT.

The chain recombines TRBV2 with TRBJ2-1; no reliable D call. Germline V CDR1 and CDR2: SNHLY, FYNNEI. The CDR3 extends over 15 amino acids. V was pared by 4 bases and J by 0 bases, with 10 bases between. CDR3: CASSALASSYNEQFF. CDR3 DNA: TGTGCCAGCAGTGCCCTGGCTAGCTCCTACAATGAGCAGTTCTTC.

CDR3 residues: CASSRDWNSPLHF. The CDR3 DNA is TGCGCCAGCAGCCGCGACTGGAATTCACCCCTCCACTTT. The gene calls are TRBV10-1 and TRBJ1-6; no firm D call. This CDR3 contains 13 residues. V was clipped by 6 bases and J by 7 bases, with 10 bases between them. Germline V gene sequence: CDR1 WNHNN, CDR2 SYGVQD (reference sequence).

This rearrangement joins TRBV7-6 to TRBJ2-1; D might be TRBD2 (6 bases). The CDR3 loop spans 15 amino acids. The V end was cut by 6 bases, the J end by 2 bases, with 14 bases between. Per germline, CDR1 SGHVS and CDR2 FNYEAQ. Here the CDR3 DNA reads TGTGCCAGCAGTATGGGACTCCCGCCCTACAATGAGCAGTTCTTC. Protein product: CASSMGLPPYNEQFF.

The gene calls are TRBV4-1 and TRBJ1-2; 7 nucleotides line up with TRBD1. V gave up 1 base and J gave up 4 bases; unmatched junction bases: 3. Germline V gene data show CDR1 as MGHRA and CDR2 as YSYEKL. The CDR3 has 14 residues. The chain's CDR3 is CASSQGPGGYGYTF. The CDR3 bases are TGCGCCAGCAGCCAAGGTCCAGGGGGCTATGGCTACACCTTC.

The V call is TRBV6-5, the J call TRBJ1-3, with D possibly matching TRBD1 (5 bases). V was shortened by 5 bases and J by 0 bases, with 11 bases between the two germline ends. The CDR3 has 15 residues. Germline loops: CDR1 MNHEY, CDR2 SVGAGI. The CDR3 region is CASSPGGVSGNTIYF. DNA for the CDR3: TGTGCCAGCAGTCCCGGGGGGGTCTCTGGAAACACCATATATTTT.